These T cell receptor beta chains were read from a single sample in a study of blood T cell repertoires in COVID-19. The assay was immunoSEQ multiplex PCR, and TCRdb's table has in-frame clones only and misses some. The top ten clones hold roughly an eighth of a sample with about 71,000 clones, roughly 87% of them seen once. The sequencing sample was made of peripheral blood. The receptors come from a woman over 75 with acute or convalescent COVID-19. Both conserved end residues are part of each CDR3. D genes are given only for firm matches. Clone sizes are given selectively: once, few, many, or a class where the clone is expanded.

j_gene: TRBJ1-1; d_gene: TRBD1; v_gene: TRBV7-8; abundance: NA; CDR3aa: CASSLTGSGLNTEAFF; CDR3nt: TGTGCCAGCAGCTTGACAGGGTCGGGGTTGAACACTGAAGCTTTCTTT
j_gene: TRBJ2-1; d_gene: TRBD1; v_gene: TRBV4-1; abundance: NA; CDR3aa: CASTIVPGQHYNEQFF; CDR3nt: TGCGCCAGCACCATAGTCCCGGGACAGCACTACAATGAGCAGTTCTTC
j_gene: TRBJ2-3; d_gene: TRBD2; v_gene: TRBV7-9; abundance: NA; CDR3aa: CASSFGGLTTDTQYF; CDR3nt: TGTGCCAGCAGCTTCGGGGGGTTAACCACAGATACGCAGTATTTT
j_gene: TRBJ1-1; d_gene: TRBD1; v_gene: TRBV5-1; abundance: NA; CDR3aa: CASSWRQGYTEAFF; CDR3nt: TGCGCCAGCAGCTGGCGACAGGGGTACACTGAAGCTTTCTTT
j_gene: TRBJ1-1; d_gene: TRBD1; v_gene: TRBV6-1; abundance: NA; CDR3aa: CASSEDVRGSPSNTEAFF; CDR3nt: TGTGCCAGCAGTGAAGATGTCAGGGGGAGCCCGTCGAACACTGAAGCTTTCTTT
j_gene: TRBJ2-1; d_gene: TRBD2; v_gene: TRBV6-2/TRBV6-3; abundance: once; CDR3aa: CASSYPLAGGMTYNEQFF; CDR3nt: TGTGCCAGCAGTTATCCACTAGCGGGAGGCATGACCTACAATGAGCAGTTCTTC
j_gene: TRBJ1-1; d_gene: NA; v_gene: TRBV25-1; abundance: NA; CDR3aa: CASSEFQGLNTEAFF; CDR3nt: TGTGCCAGCAGTGAATTCCAGGGTCTGAACACTGAAGCTTTCTTT
j_gene: TRBJ2-6; d_gene: NA; v_gene: TRBV6-5; abundance: NA; CDR3aa: CASSYSDSSGANVLTF; CDR3nt: TGTGCCAGCAGTTACTCCGACAGCTCTGGGGCCAACGTCCTGACTTTC
j_gene: TRBJ1-2; d_gene: TRBD1; v_gene: TRBV6-2/TRBV6-3; abundance: NA; CDR3aa: CASSTKNRGTNYGYTF; CDR3nt: TGTGCCAGCAGTACTAAAAACAGGGGGACTAACTATGGCTACACCTTC
j_gene: TRBJ1-6; d_gene: NA; v_gene: TRBV18; abundance: NA; CDR3aa: CASSPRGTVDNSPLHF; CDR3nt: TGTGCCAGCTCACCAAGGGGGACGGTCGATAATTCACCCCTCCACTTT
j_gene: TRBJ2-2; d_gene: NA; v_gene: TRBV7-2; abundance: NA; CDR3aa: CASSPDWNTGELFF; CDR3nt: TGTGCCAGCAGCCCGGACTGGAACACCGGGGAGCTGTTTTTT
j_gene: TRBJ2-5; d_gene: NA; v_gene: TRBV7-8; abundance: NA; CDR3aa: CASSLERFETQYF; CDR3nt: TGTGCCAGCAGCTTAGAACGGTTTGAGACCCAGTACTTC
j_gene: TRBJ2-2; d_gene: NA; v_gene: TRBV12-3/TRBV12-4; abundance: NA; CDR3aa: CASRPQGVGELFF; CDR3nt: TGTGCCAGCAGACCACAGGGAGTCGGGGAGCTGTTTTTT
j_gene: TRBJ1-6; d_gene: NA; v_gene: TRBV19; abundance: NA; CDR3aa: CASSIPQDNSPLHF; CDR3nt: TGTGCCAGTAGTATCCCGCAGGATAATTCACCCCTCCACTTT
j_gene: TRBJ1-1; d_gene: TRBD1; v_gene: TRBV10-1; abundance: NA; CDR3aa: CASSVARTGKAFF; CDR3nt: TGCGCCAGCAGCGTGGCCCGGACAGGGAAGGCTTTCTTT
j_gene: TRBJ1-2; d_gene: TRBD1; v_gene: TRBV29-1; abundance: few; CDR3aa: CSVEGGLDRIYGYTF; CDR3nt: TGCAGCGTTGAAGGGGGCTTGGACAGGATTTATGGCTACACCTTC
j_gene: TRBJ1-5; d_gene: NA; v_gene: TRBV12-3/TRBV12-4; abundance: NA; CDR3aa: CASGGGSNQPQHF; CDR3nt: TGTGCCAGCGGGGGAGGGAGCAATCAGCCCCAGCATTTT
j_gene: TRBJ2-7; d_gene: NA; v_gene: TRBV2; abundance: NA; CDR3aa: CASSEPTYEQYF; CDR3nt: TGTGCCAGCAGTGAACCTACCTACGAGCAGTACTTC
j_gene: TRBJ1-2; d_gene: NA; v_gene: TRBV7-8; abundance: NA; CDR3aa: CASSRTGLDGYTF; CDR3nt: TGTGCCAGCAGCCGTACAGGGCTGGATGGCTACACCTTC
j_gene: TRBJ2-7; d_gene: NA; v_gene: TRBV2; abundance: NA; CDR3aa: CASRAGLRGYYEQYF; CDR3nt: TGTGCCAGCAGAGCAGGGTTGAGGGGGTACTACGAGCAGTACTTC
j_gene: TRBJ1-2; d_gene: TRBD1; v_gene: TRBV29-1; abundance: NA; CDR3aa: CSAPGGYGYTF; CDR3nt: TGCAGCGCCCCAGGGGGTTATGGCTACACCTTC
j_gene: TRBJ1-2; d_gene: TRBD1; v_gene: TRBV28; abundance: NA; CDR3aa: CASSLEDRVHGYTF; CDR3nt: TGTGCCAGCAGTTTAGAAGACAGGGTCCATGGCTACACCTTC
j_gene: TRBJ1-5; d_gene: NA; v_gene: TRBV28; abundance: NA; CDR3aa: CASSLWFREQPQHF; CDR3nt: TGTGCCAGCAGTTTATGGTTCAGGGAACAGCCCCAGCATTTT
j_gene: TRBJ1-2; d_gene: NA; v_gene: TRBV7-9; abundance: once; CDR3aa: CASSLGIGAGPIGYTF; CDR3nt: TGTGCCAGCAGCTTAGGCATCGGAGCGGGGCCAATTGGCTACACCTTC
j_gene: TRBJ2-7; d_gene: TRBD2; v_gene: TRBV7-6; abundance: few; CDR3aa: CASSNRLAASYEQYF; CDR3nt: TGTGCCAGCAGCAACCGACTAGCGGCCTCCTACGAGCAGTACTTC
j_gene: TRBJ1-2; d_gene: NA; v_gene: TRBV3-1/TRBV3-2; abundance: once; CDR3aa: CASSQEHYYGYTF; CDR3nt: TGTGCCAGCAGCCAAGAACATTACTATGGCTACACCTTC
j_gene: TRBJ2-1; d_gene: TRBD2; v_gene: TRBV6-5; abundance: NA; CDR3aa: CASKRTSVFNEQFF; CDR3nt: TGTGCCAGCAAGCGGACTAGCGTTTTTAATGAGCAGTTCTTC
j_gene: TRBJ2-7; d_gene: NA; v_gene: TRBV5-1; abundance: few; CDR3aa: CASSQDTSYEQYF; CDR3nt: TGCGCCAGCAGTCAGGATACCTCCTACGAGCAGTACTTC
j_gene: TRBJ2-7; d_gene: TRBD1; v_gene: TRBV6-5; abundance: NA; CDR3aa: CATYGTGISYEQYF; CDR3nt: TGTGCCACCTACGGGACAGGGATCTCCTACGAGCAGTACTTC
j_gene: TRBJ1-1; d_gene: TRBD1; v_gene: TRBV4-1; abundance: once; CDR3aa: CASSQPLTGGRGNTEAFF; CDR3nt: TGCGCCAGCAGCCAACCATTAACAGGGGGCAGGGGGAACACTGAAGCTTTCTTT
j_gene: TRBJ1-2; d_gene: NA; v_gene: TRBV6-1; abundance: few; CDR3aa: CASSEVQSYTF; CDR3nt: TGTGCCAGCAGTGAAGTCCAGAGCTACACCTTC
j_gene: TRBJ2-4; d_gene: NA; v_gene: TRBV7-6; abundance: once; CDR3aa: CASSARGAKNIQYF; CDR3nt: TGTGCCAGCAGCGCCAGAGGAGCCAAAAACATTCAGTACTTC
j_gene: TRBJ2-1; d_gene: TRBD2; v_gene: TRBV6-5; abundance: NA; CDR3aa: CASRAGGSYNEQFF; CDR3nt: TGTGCCAGCAGGGCGGGGGGCTCCTACAATGAGCAGTTCTTC
j_gene: TRBJ2-7; d_gene: NA; v_gene: TRBV12-3/TRBV12-4; abundance: once; CDR3aa: CASSLGQPYEQYF; CDR3nt: TGTGCCAGCAGTCTTGGACAGCCCTACGAGCAGTACTTC
j_gene: TRBJ2-1; d_gene: TRBD1; v_gene: TRBV12-5; abundance: NA; CDR3aa: CASGFPSGTGRSNEQFF; CDR3nt: TGTGCTAGTGGTTTTCCGTCCGGGACAGGGAGATCCAATGAGCAGTTCTTC
j_gene: TRBJ1-4; d_gene: NA; v_gene: TRBV12-3/TRBV12-4; abundance: once; CDR3aa: CASSADSNEKLFF; CDR3nt: TGTGCCAGCAGTGCCGACAGTAATGAAAAACTGTTTTTT
j_gene: TRBJ1-1; d_gene: NA; v_gene: TRBV19; abundance: NA; CDR3aa: CASSRNRNTEAFF; CDR3nt: TGTGCCAGTAGTCGTAATAGGAACACTGAAGCTTTCTTT
j_gene: TRBJ2-7; d_gene: NA; v_gene: TRBV12-3/TRBV12-4; abundance: NA; CDR3aa: CASSLGSGYEQYF; CDR3nt: TGTGCCAGCAGTTTAGGTAGCGGCTACGAGCAGTACTTC